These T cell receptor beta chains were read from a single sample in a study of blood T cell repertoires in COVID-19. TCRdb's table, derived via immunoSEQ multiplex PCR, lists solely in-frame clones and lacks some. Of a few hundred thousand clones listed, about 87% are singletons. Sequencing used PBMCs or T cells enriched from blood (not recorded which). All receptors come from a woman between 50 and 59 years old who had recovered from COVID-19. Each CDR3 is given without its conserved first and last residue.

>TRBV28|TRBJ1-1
ASRYRGVTEAF
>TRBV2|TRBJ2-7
ASRGAGGIYEQY
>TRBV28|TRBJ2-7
ASSPRGSGNSYEQY
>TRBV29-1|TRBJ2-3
SVEESLGRYTDTQY
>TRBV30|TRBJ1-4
AWTRTRVNEKLF
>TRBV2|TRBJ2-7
ASSELGQGYEQY
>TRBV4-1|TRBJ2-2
ASSPKGGANTGELF
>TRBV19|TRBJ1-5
ASSRSHRSNQPQH
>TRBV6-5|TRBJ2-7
ASSSPQRFKYEQY
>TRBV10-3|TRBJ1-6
AIREMDRSNSPLH